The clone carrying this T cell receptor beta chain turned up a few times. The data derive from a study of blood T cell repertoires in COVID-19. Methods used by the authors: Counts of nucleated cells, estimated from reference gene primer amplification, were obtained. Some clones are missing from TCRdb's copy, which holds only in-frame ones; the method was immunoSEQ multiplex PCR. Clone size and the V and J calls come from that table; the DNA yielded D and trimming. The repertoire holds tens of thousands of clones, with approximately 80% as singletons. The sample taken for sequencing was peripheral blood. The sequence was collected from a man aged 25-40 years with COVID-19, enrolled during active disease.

The CDR3, as DNA: TGTGCCAGCAGCCTCGGGGGGGAACAGCCCCAGCATTTT. This gives the protein CASSLGGEQPQHF. The chain combines TRBV7-2 with TRBJ1-5; possibly TRBD1 for D (5 bases). Germline V lookup: CDR1 SGHTA, CDR2 FQGNSA. Trimming took 5 bases from V and 7 from J, leaving 12 bases between them. The CDR3 runs to 13 residues.